Below, one T cell receptor (beta chain) is given with its context. This sample was included in a study of OX40 agonist ivuxolimab in advanced cancers. Overall study context: Males comprised around 78% of the group, whose mean age was about 60 years (range roughly 23 to 90). Two cutaneous melanoma patients and one hepatocellular carcinoma patient, three in all, had partial responses.

The V and J ends lost 2 bases and 12 bases respectively, with 11 bases between them. The CDR3 extends over 11 amino acids. Germline values: CDR1 ENHRY, CDR2 SYGVKD. Produced via immunoSEQ multiplex PCR; TCRdb's table is partial and in-frame only. The sample has around 44,000 clones, around 90% seen once. The sample was CD4+ or CD8+ T cells sorted from blood, taken in a trial of the OX40 agonist ivuxolimab. The chain carries TRBV10-3 and TRBJ2-7; perhaps TRBD1 as D (5 bases). This clonotype originated in an adult with an advanced solid tumor such as melanoma, head and neck, liver or kidney cancer. The CDR3 sequence is CAISERGRGYF. CDR3 nucleotide sequence: TGTGCCATCAGTGAGAGGGGAAGGGGGTACTTC.